The 18 T cell receptor beta chains below come from one sample, sequenced in a study of OX40 agonist ivuxolimab in advanced cancers. The assay was immunoSEQ multiplex PCR, and TCRdb's table has in-frame clones only and misses some. Here the sample spans roughly 65,000 clones, 85% being singletons. Sequenced here: CD4+ or CD8+ T cells sorted from blood, sampled in a trial of the OX40 agonist ivuxolimab. The source of these receptors is an adult with an advanced solid tumor such as melanoma, head and neck, liver or kidney cancer.

This chain links TRBV9 with TRBJ2-2, with 10 bases fitting TRBD2. This CDR3 comprises 16 residues. With V trimmed by 6 bases and J by 6 bases, 11 bases remained unmatched. CDR1 SGDLS and CDR2 YYNGEE come from the germline V gene. The CDR3 nucleotides read TGTGCCAGCACAAAAGGGACTAGCGAGGGTTCCGGGGAGCTGTTTTTT. It encodes CASTKGTSEGSGELFF.

The genes are TRBV28 and TRBJ2-5; D is undetermined. Per the germline V gene, CDR1 is MDHEN and CDR2 is SYDVKM. Deletions cut 5 bases from V and 8 bases from J, with 6 bases between. CDR3 length: 10 residues. The CDR3 sequence is CASSAATQYF. CDR3 bases: TGTGCCAGCAGTGCGGCAACCCAGTACTTC.

The CDR3 region has the DNA TGTGCCAGCAGCTCGTCAGGGGGAACGGGGGACAATGAGCAGTTCTTC. Encoded protein: CASSSSGGTGDNEQFF. This chain connects TRBV11-2 to TRBJ2-1, with D possibly TRBD1 on 7 matching bases. The CDR3 extends over 16 amino acids. V lost 4 bases and J lost 5, with 18 bases in between. Germline V CDR1 and CDR2: SGHAT, FQNNGV.

This clone was observed a handful of times. The chain has TRBV5-1 and TRBJ2-7; 11 bases agree with TRBD1. Looked up from germline, CDR1 is SGHRS and CDR2 is YFSETQ. The CDR3 runs to 15 residues. J gave up 3 bases and V 6 bases, and 8 bases lay outside the gene matches. CDR3 DNA sequence: TGCGCCAGCAAGCCGGGGACAGGGGGTTTCTACGAGCAGTACTTC. Protein: CASKPGTGGFYEQYF.

The chain employs TRBV11-2 and TRBJ2-1; no reliable D call. The ends were cut back, 0 bases at V and 8 bases at J, with 2 bases in the middle. This CDR3 contains 11 residues. Germline CDR1 is SGHAT and CDR2 is FQNNGV. The CDR3 here is CASSLDHEQFF. The CDR3 DNA reads TGTGCCAGCAGCTTAGACCATGAGCAGTTCTTC. The variable domain in full, completed from reference TRBV11-2 and TRBJ2-1, reads EAGVAQSPRYKIIEKRQSVAFWCNPISGHATLYWYQQILGQGPKLLIQFQNNGVVDDSQLPKDRFSAERLKGVDSTLKIQPAKLEDSAVYLCASSLDHEQFFGPGTRLTVL.

The chain uses TRBV6-5 and TRBJ2-1, with D tentatively TRBD1 or TRBD2 (5 bases each). Trimming shortened V by 7 bases and J by 9 bases, and 16 bases separated the two germline ends. Germline CDR1 reads MNHEY; CDR2 reads SVGAGI. The CDR3 spans 13 residues. CDR3 coding DNA: TGTGCCAGCAAGGGACCGCGATCGGGTGAGCAGTTCTTC. It encodes CASKGPRSGEQFF.

The V and J genes are TRBV7-9 and TRBJ2-1; 9 bases match TRBD2. The germline CDR1 and CDR2 sequences are SEHNR and FQNEAQ (reference sequence). Trimming cost V 2 bases and J 1 base; bases outside gene matches: 12. This CDR3 region has 19 residues. In DNA form, the CDR3 reads TGTGCCAGCAGCTTAAGGGGCAGGGGGACTAGCTTATCCTACAATGAGCAGTTCTTC. The encoded protein is CASSLRGRGTSLSYNEQFF.

This chain connects TRBV6-1 to TRBJ2-1; TRBD2 aligns across 9 bases. The CDR3 is made up of 17 amino acids. From germline, CDR1 is MNHNS and CDR2 SASEGT. J lost 7 bases, V lost 2 bases, and 12 bases had no gene match. DNA of the CDR3: TGTGCCAGCAGTGAAAGTCGCATTAGCGGGAGCGGGAATGAGCAGTTCTTC. This sequence encodes CASSESRISGSGNEQFF.

In DNA form, the CDR3 reads TGTGCCAGCAGCGCCCGTCCGGGACAGTCCTCCGAGCCCCAGCATTTT. Protein sequence: CASSARPGQSSEPQHF. The chain carries TRBV7-6 and TRBJ1-5; 7 bases match TRBD1. Germline-derived CDR1 and CDR2 are SGHVS and FNYEAQ. The CDR3 extends over 16 amino acids. V lost 5 bases to trimming and J lost 8 bases; unmatched junction nucleotides: 15. The complete variable domain, with remaining parts taken from reference TRBV7-6 and TRBJ1-5, reads GAGVSQSPRYKVTKRGQDVALRCDPISGHVSLYWYRQALGQGPEFLTYFNYEAQQDKSGLPNDRFSAERPEGSISTLTIQRTEQRDSAMYRCASSARPGQSSEPQHFGDGTRLSIL.

The V and J genes are TRBV5-1 and TRBJ2-2; tentatively, D is TRBD2 (6 bases). This CDR3 contains 16 residues. V was trimmed by 3 bases and J by 2 bases, leaving 14 bases between them. Germline CDR1 and CDR2: SGHRS and YFSETQ. The CDR3 region is CASSWRLVGNTGELFF. The CDR3 DNA reads TGCGCCAGCAGCTGGAGACTAGTAGGCAACACCGGGGAGCTGTTTTTT.

The rearrangement joins TRBV27 to TRBJ1-1; D gene ambiguous. The CDR3 extends over 15 amino acids. The germline CDR1 and CDR2 sequences are MNHEY and SMNVEV (reference sequence). The germline V and J ends were trimmed by 0 bases and 1 base, with 9 bases remaining between them. The DNA of the CDR3 is TGTGCCAGCAGTTTATCGAGTGCCAAGAACACTGAAGCTTTCTTT. Protein product: CASSLSSAKNTEAFF.

The chain uses TRBV7-9 and TRBJ2-2; TRBD2 aligns across 9 bases. This CDR3 is 14 amino acids long. V lost 11 bases to trimming and J lost 5 bases; unmatched junction nucleotides: 9. Germline V gene data show CDR1 as SEHNR and CDR2 as FQNEAQ (reference sequence). The CDR3 sequence is CALVGGRVTGELFF. CDR3 bases: TGTGCCCTCGTCGGCGGGAGGGTAACCGGGGAGCTGTTTTTT.

This clone has more than one count but fewer than ten. The chain links TRBV2 to TRBJ2-7, with D perhaps TRBD1 or TRBD2 (6 bases each). From germline, CDR1 is SNHLY and CDR2 FYNNEI. CDR3 size: 13 residues. V was clipped by 7 bases and J by 5 bases, with 15 bases between them. The CDR3 DNA reads TGTGCCAGCACCCGACTAGGGGGAAACGAGCAGTACTTC. It yields the protein CASTRLGGNEQYF.

The V call is TRBV18, the J call TRBJ1-2; possible D gene TRBD1, 5 bases. Looked up from germline, CDR1 is KGHSH and CDR2 is LQKENI. This CDR3 has 14 residues. The V end lost 5 bases, the J end lost 7 bases, and 17 bases lay between the germline ends. As DNA, the CDR3 is TGTGCCAGCTCAACAACCGGGACCGAGGGTGGCTACACCTTC. It yields the protein CASSTTGTEGGYTF.

This clone was detected only once. The chain uses TRBV5-5 and TRBJ2-7; no reliable D call. The germline V gene encodes CDR1 SGHKS and CDR2 YYEKEE (reference sequence). The V and J ends lost 5 bases and 0 bases respectively, with 12 bases between them. This CDR3 is built from 14 residues. The CDR3 region is CASSTYQSSYEQYF. CDR3 DNA: TGTGCCAGCAGTACGTACCAAAGCTCCTACGAGCAGTACTTC.

The CDR3 bases are TGTGCCAGCAGTGACTTGACCGAAACCGGATACGAGCAGTACTTC. Translating it yields CASSDLTETGYEQYF. The chain combines TRBV27 with TRBJ2-5; D is undetermined. The J call may be incorrect, as the DNA end agrees better with TRBJ2-7. The length of the CDR3 is 15 residues. Germline V lookup: CDR1 MNHEY, CDR2 SMNVEV (reference sequence).

V gene TRBV19 combines with J gene TRBJ2-5; 9 nucleotides match TRBD2. The CDR3 covers 15 residues. Germline-derived CDR1 and CDR2 are LNHDA and SQIVND (reference sequence). With 5 bases clipped from V and 5 bases from J, the junction kept 9 bases outside the gene matches. CDR3 nucleotides: TGTGCCAGTAGTTCGGCTAGCGGGATTGGGGAGACCCAGTACTTC. Translating it yields CASSSASGIGETQYF.

J is TRBJ1-2 and V is TRBV4-1, with a weak D call TRBD1 (6 bases). Germline CDR1 MGHRA, CDR2 YSYEKL. CDR3 length: 13 residues. V was trimmed by 4 bases and J by 6 bases, leaving 12 bases between them. The CDR3 nucleotides are TGCGCCAGCAGCCCTCCTAAGGGGGATGGCTACACCTTC. Protein sequence: CASSPPKGDGYTF.